The sample holds a few counts of the clone carrying this T cell receptor beta chain. Its antigen remains unknown. Distinct nucleotide sequences in the sample also encode this CDR3. The sample belongs to a study of T cell responses to AZD1222 COVID-19 vaccine. General study findings and limits: Among spike-specific TCRs, nearly half reportedly target unmutated variant regions.

Sequencing used immunoSEQ multiplex PCR; TCRdb keeps in-frame clones, though not all of them. The sample yields roughly 100,000 clones, around 89% seen once. The sequenced sample was peripheral blood, obtained on day 0 of AZD1222 vaccination. The source of this sequence is an adult in good health.

CDR3 in amino acids: CASSLGQGRYEQYF. Here the CDR3 DNA reads TGTGCCAGCAGCTTGGGACAGGGTCGATACGAGCAGTACTTC. The V gene is TRBV5-6, the J gene TRBJ2-7; 7 bases are a match to TRBD1. Germline CDR1 is SGHDT and CDR2 is YYEEEE. The CDR3 is 14 amino acids. V shed 0 bases, J shed 4 bases, and the junction held 4 bases outside the gene matches. Together with reference TRBV5-6 and TRBJ2-7, the CDR3 gives the full variable domain: DAGVTQSPTHLIKTRGQQVTLRCSPKSGHDTVSWYQQALGQGPQFIFQYYEEEERQRGNFPDRFSGHQFPNYSSELNVNALLLGDSALYLCASSLGQGRYEQYFGPGTRLTVT.